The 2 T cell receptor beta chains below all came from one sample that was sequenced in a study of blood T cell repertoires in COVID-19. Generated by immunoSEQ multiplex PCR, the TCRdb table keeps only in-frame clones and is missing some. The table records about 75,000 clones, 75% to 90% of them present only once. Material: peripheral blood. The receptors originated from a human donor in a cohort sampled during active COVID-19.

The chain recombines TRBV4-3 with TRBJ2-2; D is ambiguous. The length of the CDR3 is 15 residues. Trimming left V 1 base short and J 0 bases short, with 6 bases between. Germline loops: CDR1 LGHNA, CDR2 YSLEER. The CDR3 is CASSQVSTNTGELFF. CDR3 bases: TGCGCCAGCAGCCAAGTTAGCACGAACACCGGGGAGCTGTTTTTT.

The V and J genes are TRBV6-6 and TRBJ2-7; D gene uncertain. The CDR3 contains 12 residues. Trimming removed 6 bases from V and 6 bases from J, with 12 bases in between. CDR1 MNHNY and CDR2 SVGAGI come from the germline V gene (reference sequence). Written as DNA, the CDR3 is TGTGCCAGCAGAAACATGGTTCCCGAGCAGTACTTC. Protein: CASRNMVPEQYF.